The clone carrying this T cell receptor (beta chain) appeared a few times. This sample is drawn from a study of OX40 agonist ivuxolimab in advanced cancers. The CDR3 is made up of 13 amino acids. V dropped 3 bases and J dropped 8 bases, with 13 bases sitting between them. Germline values: CDR1 WNHNN, CDR2 SYGVQD (reference sequence). TCRdb's table, derived via immunoSEQ multiplex PCR, lists solely in-frame clones and lacks some. The table shows about 73,000 clones, with 88% occurring only once. The sequence was obtained from an adult with an advanced solid tumor such as melanoma, head and neck, liver or kidney cancer. This chain joins TRBV10-1 and TRBJ2-5; D is possibly TRBD1 (5 bases). Specimen: CD4+ or CD8+ T cells sorted from blood, collected in a trial of the OX40 agonist ivuxolimab. CDR3 nucleotides: TGCGCCAGCAGTGAAAGAATAAGGGGTACCCAGTACTTC. It codes for CASSERIRGTQYF.